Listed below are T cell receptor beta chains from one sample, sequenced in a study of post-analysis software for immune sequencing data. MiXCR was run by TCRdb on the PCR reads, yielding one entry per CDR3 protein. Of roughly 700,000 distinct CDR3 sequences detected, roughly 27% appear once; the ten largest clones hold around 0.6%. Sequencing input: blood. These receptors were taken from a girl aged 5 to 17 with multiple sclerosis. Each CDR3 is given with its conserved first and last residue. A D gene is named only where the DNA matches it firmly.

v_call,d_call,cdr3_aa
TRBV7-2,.,CASSPMGWGPYGYTF
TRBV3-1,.,CASSGLTRGANEKLFF
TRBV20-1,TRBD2,CSARDLAGGQETQYF
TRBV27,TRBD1,CASSSLRTGPEQPQHF
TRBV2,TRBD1,CASRGTGGLSTEAFF
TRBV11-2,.,CASTRWAADTQYF
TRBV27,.,CASSSGLNEQFF
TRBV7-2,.,CASSLGVSGRLNNEQFF
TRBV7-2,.,CASSDGRASDTQYF
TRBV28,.,CASKEPVGFTEAFF
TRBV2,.,CASSEVGQLYGHTF
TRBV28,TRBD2,CASSPPRTSGYNEQFF
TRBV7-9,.,CASSLARGQPTNTEAFF
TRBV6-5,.,CASSPTRKANVLTF
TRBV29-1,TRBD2,CSVDSSGRAGDTQYF
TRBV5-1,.,CASSSTAGGGHSPLHF
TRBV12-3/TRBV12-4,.,CASSLGAHGTGEQYF
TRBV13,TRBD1,CASSPPAGTGYEQYF
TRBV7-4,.,CVSSLEARRGPSYNEQFF
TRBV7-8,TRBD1,CASSLAGQGLYNEQFF